The 23 T cell receptor beta chains below all came from one sample that was sequenced in a study of blood T cell repertoires in COVID-19. Profiled with immunoSEQ multiplex PCR; TCRdb holds only in-frame clones, not every one. The sample has approximately 400,000 clones, about 89% seen once. Sequencing input: PBMCs or T cells enriched from blood (not recorded which). Receptor source: a woman aged 40 to 50 who had been exposed to COVID-19.

V usage is TRBV7-2 and J usage is TRBJ1-6; 9 nucleotides align to TRBD1. The CDR3 extends over 14 amino acids. The V gene end was trimmed by 10 bases and the J gene end by 8 bases; junction bases not matched to a gene: 9. Germline assignment: CDR1 SGHTA and CDR2 FQGNSA. The DNA for the CDR3 is TGTGCCAACCCGGGACAGGGTGGTCATTCACCCCTCCACTTT. This translates into CANPGQGGHSPLHF.

The rearrangement uses TRBV14 and TRBJ2-1; no clear D gene. Germline values: CDR1 SGHDN, CDR2 FVKESK. V dropped 1 base and J dropped 7 bases, with 20 bases sitting between them. This CDR3 spans 17 amino acids. CDR3 residues: CASSQVLRLLGGNEQFF. CDR3 coding DNA: TGTGCCAGCAGCCAAGTTTTACGTCTGCTAGGTGGGAATGAGCAGTTCTTC. The full variable domain, in which reference TRBV14 and TRBJ2-1 provide the parts outside the CDR3, is EAGVTQFPSHSVIEKGQTVTLRCDPISGHDNLYWYRRVMGKEIKFLLHFVKESKQDESGMPNNRFLAERTGGTYSTLKVQPAELEDSGVYFCASSQVLRLLGGNEQFFGPGTRLTVL.

The V and J genes are TRBV5-1 and TRBJ1-2; 9 nucleotides align to TRBD1. V trimming: 4 bases; J trimming: 5 bases; junction bases outside the gene matches: 6. From germline, CDR1 is SGHRS and CDR2 YFSETQ. CDR3 length equals 14 residues. CDR3 in DNA: TGCGCCAGCAGCCCAGACAGGGGGAGATATGGCTACACCTTC. The encoded protein is CASSPDRGRYGYTF.

The J gene is TRBJ2-2, the V gene TRBV4-1; a possible D gene is TRBD1 (5 bases). The CDR3 covers 16 residues. V was shortened by 0 bases and J by 4 bases, with 12 bases between the two germline ends. Germline V gives CDR1 MGHRA, CDR2 YSYEKL. Written as DNA, the CDR3 is TGCGCCAGCAGCCAAGATAGGGGTTTTCCCACCGGGGAGCTGTTTTTT. This codes for CASSQDRGFPTGELFF.

This clone has a single count. The chain uses TRBV4-2 and TRBJ2-3; unclear D gene. Germline values: CDR1 LGHNA, CDR2 YNFKEQ. This CDR3 spans 13 amino acids. Deletions cut 6 bases from V and 3 bases from J, with 10 bases between. The CDR3 is CASRMGLTDTQYF. CDR3 bases: TGTGCCAGCAGGATGGGCCTGACAGATACGCAGTATTTT.

J is TRBJ1-5 and V is TRBV19; D unresolved. In germline, CDR1 is LNHDA, CDR2 SQIVND (reference sequence). The CDR3 sequence is 16 residues long. Trimming removed 8 bases at V and 3 bases at J, with 20 bases between. CDR3 nucleotides: TGTGCCAGTGGAGGACTTTCGGGTCGGATCAATCAGCCCCAGCATTTT. Protein: CASGGLSGRINQPQHF.

This clone appeared a single time. In DNA, the CDR3 is TGTGCCAGCTCAGTGGCCAGCTACGAGCAGTACTTC. This sequence encodes CASSVASYEQYF. The rearrangement joins TRBV2 to TRBJ2-7, with D unclear. This CDR3 region has 12 residues. Trimming shortened V by 8 bases and J by 3 bases, and 11 bases separated the two germline ends. Germline V gene sequence: CDR1 SNHLY, CDR2 FYNNEI. The full variable domain, its missing parts supplied by reference TRBV2 and TRBJ2-7, is EPEVTQTPSHQVTQMGQEVILRCVPISNHLYFYWYRQILGQKVEFLVSFYNNEISEKSEIFDDQFSVERPDGSNFTLKIRSTKLEDSAMYFCASSVASYEQYFGPGTRLTVT.

V gene TRBV6-9 combines with J gene TRBJ1-5; TRBD1 is a possible D gene (5 bases). The CDR3 extends over 16 amino acids. Trimming left V 2 bases short and J 2 bases short, with 13 bases between. Germline V gene lookup returns CDR1 MNHGY and CDR2 SVAAGI. The CDR3 DNA reads as TGTGCCAGCAGTTATGGAGGGGCGCGGGGCAATCAGCCCCAGCATTTT. Encoded protein: CASSYGGARGNQPQHF.

V usage is TRBV15 and J usage is TRBJ2-1; TRBD2 matches at 10 bases. J lost 9 bases, V lost 1 base, and 15 bases had no gene match. This CDR3 is 18 amino acids long. In germline, CDR1 is LNHNV, CDR2 YYDKDF (reference sequence). The CDR3: CATSRGSSGGASSFEQFF. The CDR3 nucleotides read TGTGCCACCAGCAGAGGCTCCAGCGGGGGGGCCAGTTCATTTGAGCAGTTCTTC.

This clone was seen just once. The chain uses TRBV5-1 and TRBJ1-2, with TRBD1 matching over 11 bases. Per the germline V gene, CDR1 is SGHRS and CDR2 is YFSETQ. The CDR3 loop spans 16 amino acids. Losses at the gene ends were 7 bases for V and 3 bases for J; bases not matched to a gene: 11. CDR3 protein: CASAPGQGGHDYGYTF. CDR3 nucleotides: TGCGCCAGCGCACCGGGACAGGGGGGCCATGACTATGGCTACACCTTC.

J is TRBJ2-1 and V is TRBV5-1; 15 nucleotides line up with TRBD2. V was clipped by 2 bases and J by 0 bases; unmatched bases: 3. Germline V gene lookup returns CDR1 SGHRS and CDR2 YFSETQ. The CDR3 extends over 18 amino acids. CDR3 sequence: CASSFGTSGRSSYNEQFF. The CDR3 DNA reads as TGCGCCAGCAGCTTCGGGACTAGCGGGAGGAGCTCCTACAATGAGCAGTTCTTC.

V usage is TRBV3-1 (or the pseudogene TRBV3-2) and J usage is TRBJ2-5, with 8 bases aligning to TRBD1. Germline CDR1 reads LGHDT; CDR2 reads YNNKEL (reference sequence). Unmatched junction bases numbered 12, after V lost 4 bases and J lost 8 bases. CDR3 size: 15 residues. The CDR3 sequence is CASSPDRGRVLTQYF. In DNA, the CDR3 is TGTGCCAGCAGCCCCGACAGGGGTAGGGTCCTAACCCAGTACTTC.

V gene TRBV6-4 combines with J gene TRBJ2-1, with 8 bases matching TRBD1. The germline CDR1 and CDR2 sequences are MRHNA and SNTAGT. The CDR3 is 12 amino acids. The V gene end was trimmed by 10 bases and the J gene end by 7 bases; junction bases not matched to a gene: 6. Here the CDR3 reads CATQGAGNEQFF. CDR3 nucleotides: TGTGCCACCCAGGGGGCAGGGAATGAGCAGTTCTTC.

On this clone: The sample has other DNA sequences that encode this CDR3 too. The CDR3 loop reads CASSTGAGANVLTF. The CDR3 nucleotides are TGTGCCAGCAGCACAGGGGCTGGGGCCAACGTCCTGACTTTC. The V gene is TRBV6-5, the J gene TRBJ2-6; TRBD1 agrees at 7 bases. Losses at the gene ends were 6 bases for V and 2 bases for J; bases not matched to a gene: 1. Germline V gene lookup returns CDR1 MNHEY and CDR2 SVGAGI. CDR3 length equals 14 residues.

This clone was detected only once. The chain joins TRBV7-2 to TRBJ1-6; TRBD1 might be the D (5 bases). The V gene's germline CDR1 is SGHTA and CDR2 FQGNSA. Trimming removed 5 bases at V and 10 bases at J, with 12 bases between. CDR3 length equals 13 residues. This CDR3 is CASSPGGGSPLHF. In DNA, the CDR3 is TGTGCCAGCAGCCCCGGCGGGGGGTCACCCCTCCACTTT.

The chain combines TRBV19 with TRBJ1-1, with 9 bases matching TRBD1. The J segment lost 3 bases and the V segment lost 8 bases, leaving 7 bases of the junction unmatched. Per the germline V gene, CDR1 is LNHDA and CDR2 is SQIVND (reference sequence). The CDR3 spans 14 residues. This CDR3 reads CASGKDRGDTEAFF. DNA of the CDR3: TGTGCCAGTGGAAAGGACAGGGGAGACACTGAAGCTTTCTTT. Supplemented by reference TRBV19 and TRBJ1-1, the full variable domain reads DGGITQSPKYLFRKEGQNVTLSCEQNLNHDAMYWYRQDPGQGLRLIYYSQIVNDFQKGDIAEGYSVSREKKESFPLTVTSAQKNPTAFYLCASGKDRGDTEAFFGQGTRLTVV.

V and J are TRBV15 and TRBJ1-1; perhaps TRBD1 as D (5 bases). CDR1 LNHNV and CDR2 YYDKDF come from the germline V gene (reference sequence). This CDR3 has 14 residues. V gave up 1 base and J gave up 5 bases, with 11 bases separating them. The CDR3 reads CATSRGPGGTEAFF. The CDR3, as DNA: TGTGCCACCAGCAGAGGTCCGGGGGGGACTGAAGCTTTCTTT.

This rearrangement joins TRBV2 to TRBJ2-7, with 8 nucleotides matching TRBD2. The V segment lost 6 bases and the J segment 7 bases; nucleotides outside the gene matches: 8. This CDR3 contains 13 residues. Germline V CDR1 and CDR2: SNHLY, FYNNEI. The CDR3 sequence is CASSVLAGWEQYF. CDR3 DNA: TGTGCCAGCAGCGTCCTAGCGGGTTGGGAGCAGTACTTC.

The CDR3 protein is CASSLALSSGNAGELFF. The CDR3 DNA reads as TGTGCCAGCAGCTTGGCCCTCAGCTCGGGGAATGCCGGGGAGCTGTTTTTT. J is TRBJ2-2 and V is TRBV5-4; tentatively, D is TRBD2 (5 bases). The CDR3 runs 17 residues. CDR1 SGHNT and CDR2 YYREEE come from the germline V gene (reference sequence). V shed 0 bases and J shed 6 bases, with 18 bases lying between them.

V and J are TRBV19 and TRBJ2-5; 9 nucleotides line up with TRBD2. Germline CDR1 LNHDA, CDR2 SQIVND (reference sequence). This CDR3 contains 14 residues. Trimming cost V 6 bases and J 3 bases; bases outside gene matches: 5. The CDR3 spells CASRRSGGKETQYF. In nucleotides, the CDR3 is TGTGCCAGTAGGAGGAGCGGGGGGAAAGAGACCCAGTACTTC.

The CDR3 DNA is TGTGCCAGCAGCTTAGTAAAGGGGGCAGGCACTGAAGCTTTCTTT. Protein product: CASSLVKGAGTEAFF. The V and J genes are TRBV7-2 and TRBJ1-1, with 7 bases fitting TRBD1. CDR1 SGHTA and CDR2 FQGNSA come from the germline V gene. The CDR3 totals 15 residues. Trimming took 1 base from V and 4 from J; bases not matched to a gene: 6.

This clone showed up just a few times. This chain uses TRBV29-1 with TRBJ1-3; D is possibly TRBD1 (6 bases). Germline-derived CDR1 and CDR2 are SQVTM and ANQGSEA. This CDR3 region has 12 residues. The ends were cut back, 7 bases at V and 2 bases at J, with 9 bases in the middle. The CDR3 loop is CSATGPGNTIYF. CDR3 in DNA: TGCAGCGCCACAGGGCCTGGAAACACCATATATTTT.

The chain links TRBV29-1 to TRBJ2-1, with TRBD2 matching 7 bases. V gave up 0 bases and J gave up 10 bases; unmatched junction bases: 9. CDR3 length: 14 amino acids. The germline gives CDR1 SQVTM, CDR2 ANQGSEA. This chain's CDR3 is CSVEDRGGRGEQFF. The CDR3 nucleotides are TGCAGCGTTGAAGATCGTGGCGGGAGAGGCGAGCAGTTCTTC.